These 30 T cell receptor beta chains originate from one sample sequenced in a study of cytomegalovirus exposure and HLA in healthy donors. The PCR was carried out with 60 Vbeta primers and 13 Jbeta primers. Clones were sequenced by immunoSEQ multiplex PCR, and TCRdb holds only the in-frame ones, with some missing. Of around 130,000 clones listed, 55% to 75% are singletons. The sequenced sample consisted of PBMCs. These receptors all come from a human donor in good health.

The chain carries TRBV7-9 and TRBJ1-2; D ambiguous. CDR1 and CDR2 (germline): SEHNR, FQNEAQ (reference sequence). This CDR3 has 14 residues. V lost 5 bases, J lost 4 bases, and 14 bases lay in between. Written as DNA, the CDR3 is TGTGCCAGCAGCCATCAGGAAGGTGGCTATGGCTACACCTTC. Amino acid sequence: CASSHQEGGYGYTF.

The genes are TRBV28 and TRBJ1-1; D is perhaps TRBD1 (5 bases). Trimming took 7 bases from V and 1 from J, leaving 16 bases between them. Germline assignment: CDR1 MDHEN and CDR2 SYDVKM. The CDR3 spans 15 residues. The CDR3 protein is CASTDTGLRNTEAFF. In DNA, the CDR3 is TGTGCCAGCACCGATACGGGACTGAGGAACACTGAAGCTTTCTTT.

This clone was observed a single time. This sequence joins TRBV6-5 and TRBJ2-5; 7 nucleotides line up with TRBD2. This CDR3 is 13 amino acids long. CDR1 and CDR2 from the germline V gene are MNHEY and SVGAGI. Trimming at V came to 5 bases and at J to 5 bases, leaving 5 bases not matched to a gene. The CDR3 sequence is CASSTLGGETQYF. CDR3 bases: TGTGCCAGCAGTACCCTGGGGGGGGAGACCCAGTACTTC.

The rearrangement joins TRBV28 to TRBJ2-2; 14 nucleotides line up with TRBD2. This CDR3 comprises 17 residues. J lost 6 bases, V lost 6 bases, and 9 bases had no gene match. Germline V CDR1 and CDR2: MDHEN, SYDVKM. CDR3 region: CASSPTGLAGGAGELFF. The CDR3 DNA reads TGTGCCAGCAGCCCCACAGGACTAGCGGGAGGAGCCGGGGAGCTGTTTTTT. Filled out from reference TRBV28 and TRBJ2-2, the complete variable domain reads DVKVTQSSRYLVKRTGEKVFLECVQDMDHENMFWYRQDPGLGLRLIYFSYDVKMKEKGDIPEGYSVSREKKERFSLILESASTNQTSMYLCASSPTGLAGGAGELFFGEGSRLTVL.

This chain connects TRBV7-8 to TRBJ2-7; D might be TRBD2 (6 bases). Germline values: CDR1 SGHVS, CDR2 FQNEAQ. This CDR3 region has 15 residues. The germline V and J ends were trimmed by 2 bases and 0 bases, with 11 bases remaining between them. This chain's CDR3 is CASSLLSGGSYEQYF. The CDR3 DNA sequence: TGTGCCAGCAGCTTACTTTCCGGGGGCTCCTACGAGCAGTACTTC.

This chain links TRBV28 with TRBJ2-3, with a weak D call TRBD2 (6 bases). The ends were cut back, 4 bases at V and 0 bases at J, with 8 bases in the middle. The CDR3 runs 14 residues. Germline loops: CDR1 MDHEN, CDR2 SYDVKM. CDR3 DNA: TGTGCCAGCAGTTGGCGGGACAGCACAGATACGCAGTATTTT. This encodes CASSWRDSTDTQYF.

The chain employs TRBV28 and TRBJ1-5, with 10 bases fitting TRBD1. J gave up 6 bases and V 3 bases, and 11 bases lay outside the gene matches. The CDR3 length is 17 residues. Germline V gene data show CDR1 as MDHEN and CDR2 as SYDVKM. CDR3 nucleotide sequence: TGTGCCAGCAGTTTTTTTCCTCGACAGGGGGCCTTTCAGCCCCAGCATTTT. It translates to CASSFFPRQGAFQPQHF.

The chain joins TRBV29-1 to TRBJ2-7, with 9 bases fitting TRBD1. V shed 1 base and J 2 bases; nucleotides not matched to a gene: 6. This CDR3 spans 15 amino acids. The germline gives CDR1 SQVTM, CDR2 ANQGSEA. The CDR3 region has the DNA TGCAGCGTTGAAGTGGTTGGGACAGGGACCTACGAGCAGTACTTC. It encodes CSVEVVGTGTYEQYF.

The V and J genes are TRBV7-9 and TRBJ1-2, with D possibly matching TRBD1 (5 bases). CDR3 size: 16 residues. Germline V lookup: CDR1 SEHNR, CDR2 FQNEAQ (reference sequence). Trimming shortened V by 0 bases and J by 8 bases, and 19 bases separated the two germline ends. CDR3 DNA sequence: TGTGCCAGCAGCTTAGCCCCGATTGGGGGGGGTGTCGGCTACACCTTC. Amino acids: CASSLAPIGGGVGYTF.

The chain is built from TRBV6-1 and TRBJ2-5; D perhaps matches TRBD2 (5 bases). Germline values: CDR1 MNHNS, CDR2 SASEGT. The CDR3 runs to 15 residues. The germline V and J ends were trimmed by 7 bases and 5 bases, with 20 bases remaining between them. CDR3 sequence reads: CASTPEGLVGETQYF. The CDR3 nucleotides are TGTGCCAGCACCCCCGAAGGACTGGTGGGGGAGACCCAGTACTTC.

This clone was seen just once. The J gene is TRBJ2-1, the V gene TRBV29-1; 7 nucleotides agree with TRBD2. CDR3 length equals 16 residues. After removal of 4 bases from V and 5 bases from J, the junction contained 14 bases not matched to a gene. Germline V gene lookup returns CDR1 SQVTM and CDR2 ANQGSEA. The chain's CDR3 is CSVGGSIQELDNEQFF. The DNA for the CDR3 is TGCAGCGTTGGCGGGAGCATTCAGGAACTGGACAATGAGCAGTTCTTC.

The chain is built from TRBV6-6 and TRBJ2-7; the match to TRBD1 covers 9 bases. V shed 5 bases and J 11 bases; nucleotides not matched to a gene: 13. CDR1 and CDR2 (germline): MNHNY, SVGAGI (reference sequence). The CDR3 has 14 amino acids. CDR3 DNA sequence: TGTGCCAGCAGTGACCGGGACAGGGCCGCCCCGGAGTACTTC. Its protein product is CASSDRDRAAPEYF.

The rearrangement joins TRBV7-3 to TRBJ2-7; 11 bases line up with TRBD2. The trim removed 4 bases at V and 7 bases at J, leaving 9 bases unmatched. This CDR3 comprises 15 residues. In germline, CDR1 is SGHTA, CDR2 FQGTGA. The CDR3: CASSSATSGSSEQYF. The CDR3 DNA reads TGTGCCAGCAGCTCCGCCACTAGCGGGAGCAGTGAGCAGTACTTC.

This clone was seen only a few times. V is TRBV7-6 and J is TRBJ1-4; TRBD1 aligns across 7 bases. From germline, CDR1 is SGHVS and CDR2 FNYEAQ. The CDR3 has 15 amino acids. Trimming removed 2 bases from V and 6 bases from J; junction bases left unmatched: 6. The CDR3 sequence is CASSLRDRGYEKLFF. The CDR3 DNA sequence: TGTGCCAGCAGCTTACGGGACAGAGGATATGAAAAACTGTTTTTT.

This clone was counted only a few times. CDR3 in DNA: TGTGCCAGCAGTGTAACGGGGGGGGGTCGGAGCTCCTATAATTCACCCCTCCACTTT. Translating gives CASSVTGGGRSSYNSPLHF. This chain connects TRBV7-2 to TRBJ1-6, with TRBD1 as a possible D gene (5 bases). The CDR3 length is 19 residues. CDR1 and CDR2 (germline): SGHTA, FQGNSA. Trimming stripped 6 bases from V and 0 bases from J, with 21 bases between.

The chain recombines TRBV18 with TRBJ1-5, with 9 bases matching TRBD1. In germline, CDR1 is KGHSH, CDR2 LQKENI. This CDR3 region has 16 residues. With V trimmed by 4 bases and J by 3 bases, 7 bases remained unmatched. The CDR3 nucleotides read TGTGCCAGCTCACAGGAGACAGGGGGTTTCAATCAGCCCCAGCATTTT. Protein: CASSQETGGFNQPQHF.

Here the CDR3 DNA reads TGTGCCAGCAGCTTAGATCCTTGGGGCGCCGGTGCAACTAATGAAAAACTGTTTTTT. This codes for CASSLDPWGAGATNEKLFF. The chain is built from TRBV7-9 and TRBJ1-4, with D possibly matching TRBD1 (5 bases). Trimming cost V 1 base and J 0 bases, with 18 bases left between them. CDR1 is SEHNR and CDR2 is FQNEAQ in the germline V gene (reference sequence). CDR3 length: 19 residues.

The chain couples TRBV7-2 to TRBJ2-3; 7 positions agree with TRBD2. The CDR3 runs 17 residues. Germline V gene sequence: CDR1 SGHTA, CDR2 FQGNSA. Losses at the gene ends were 0 bases for V and 4 bases for J; bases not matched to a gene: 10. The CDR3 sequence: CASSLAPTGRRSDTQYF. DNA for the CDR3: TGTGCCAGCAGCTTAGCGCCGACCGGGAGGAGGTCAGATACGCAGTATTTT.

This chain connects TRBV7-9 to TRBJ2-5; 8 bases are shared with TRBD2. Trimming removed 5 bases from V and 5 bases from J; junction bases left unmatched: 10. The CDR3 is made up of 15 amino acids. Germline CDR1 reads SEHNR; CDR2 reads FQNEAQ (reference sequence). The CDR3 region is CASSPGLAPPETQYF. For the CDR3, the DNA is TGTGCCAGCAGCCCTGGACTAGCTCCCCCCGAGACCCAGTACTTC.

The genes are TRBV15 and TRBJ2-1; TRBD2 might be the D (5 bases). With 1 base removed from V and 4 bases from J, the gap between germline ends came to 5 bases. The CDR3 covers 13 residues. From germline, CDR1 is LNHNV and CDR2 YYDKDF (reference sequence). This CDR3 reads CATSRGGYNEQFF. Here the CDR3 DNA reads TGTGCCACCAGCAGAGGCGGGTACAATGAGCAGTTCTTC.

This clone was seen a single time. J is TRBJ2-5 and V is TRBV1; no check of the table's D call, TRBD2, against the DNA was made. TRBV1 is assigned pseudogene status. The CDR3 has 17 amino acids. CDR3 nucleotides: TGCACCAGCAGCCAATTGAGTCTAGCGGGGTCAAAAGAGACCCAGTACTTC. Translating it yields CTSSQLSLAGSKETQYF.

This clone occurred a few times. This chain connects TRBV10-3 to TRBJ2-5, with 9 bases fitting TRBD1. Per germline, CDR1 ENHRY and CDR2 SYGVKD. The CDR3 is made up of 12 amino acids. V lost 6 bases to trimming and J lost 7 bases; unmatched junction nucleotides: 3. The chain's CDR3 is CAISPGQGTQYF. DNA of the CDR3: TGTGCCATCAGCCCGGGACAGGGGACCCAGTACTTC.

The genes are TRBV7-9 and TRBJ1-2, with D perhaps matching TRBD1 (6 bases). Germline assignment: CDR1 SEHNR and CDR2 FQNEAQ (reference sequence). The CDR3 is 15 residues long. V was clipped by 0 bases and J by 8 bases, with 16 bases between them. CDR3 in amino acids: CASSLAGGGSTGYTF. The CDR3 coding sequence is TGTGCCAGCAGCTTAGCGGGCGGGGGCTCGACGGGCTACACCTTC.

The CDR3 DNA sequence: TGTGCCAGCAGTGAAGGGGGCTACGGCGGGGAGACCCAGTACTTC. Amino acid sequence: CASSEGGYGGETQYF. The J gene is TRBJ2-5, the V gene TRBV25-1; D is possibly TRBD1 (6 bases). V was shortened by 2 bases and J by 5 bases, with 15 bases between the two germline ends. This CDR3 is 15 amino acids long. Germline CDR1 and CDR2: MGHDK and SYGVNS.

The chain carries TRBV27 and TRBJ2-2; D gene unclear. Looked up from germline, CDR1 is MNHEY and CDR2 is SMNVEV (reference sequence). The V end lost 10 bases, the J end lost 3 bases, and 6 bases lay between the germline ends. CDR3 length: 11 residues. The CDR3 loop is CATTYTGELFF. CDR3 bases: TGTGCCACGACTTACACCGGGGAGCTGTTTTTT.

The chain employs TRBV18 and TRBJ1-1; D call uncertain. The CDR3 runs to 14 residues. Per the germline V gene, CDR1 is KGHSH and CDR2 is LQKENI. With 2 bases removed from V and 2 bases from J, the gap between germline ends came to 9 bases. The CDR3 bases are TGTGCCAGCTCACCAGTGGCAGAAAACACTGAAGCTTTCTTT. It yields the protein CASSPVAENTEAFF.

This chain connects TRBV27 to TRBJ1-1, with D perhaps TRBD1 (5 bases). Per germline, CDR1 MNHEY and CDR2 SMNVEV (reference sequence). The CDR3 has 13 amino acids. Trimming shortened V by 6 bases and J by 1 base, and 9 bases separated the two germline ends. CDR3 bases: TGTGCCAGCAGCGCGACAGCGAACACTGAAGCTTTCTTT. It translates to CASSATANTEAFF.

This sequence joins TRBV7-9 and TRBJ2-7; the D is unclear. V lost 4 bases and J 4 bases, leaving 8 bases between the germline ends. This CDR3 has 12 residues. Germline lookup yields CDR1 SEHNR and CDR2 FQNEAQ (reference sequence). The CDR3 protein is CASSSSPYEQYF. For the CDR3, the DNA is TGTGCCAGCAGCTCCTCCCCTTACGAGCAGTACTTC.

The chain has TRBV7-9 and TRBJ1-1; D uncertain. The ends were cut back, 5 bases at V and 4 bases at J, with 17 bases in the middle. The CDR3 consists of 15 residues. Germline lookup yields CDR1 SEHNR and CDR2 FQNEAQ (reference sequence). This CDR3 reads CASSLIPRASTEAFF. The CDR3, as DNA: TGTGCCAGCAGCCTGATACCCCGAGCGAGCACTGAAGCTTTCTTT.

The chain carries TRBV7-6 and TRBJ2-6, with a possible D match to TRBD1 (5 bases). The CDR3 sequence is 17 residues long. V was shortened by 1 base and J by 0 bases, with 10 bases between the two germline ends. The V gene's germline CDR1 is SGHVS and CDR2 FNYEAQ. The CDR3: CASSLGQSPSGANVLTF. CDR3 DNA sequence: TGTGCCAGCAGCTTAGGACAGTCTCCCTCTGGGGCCAACGTCCTGACTTTC.